These T cell receptor beta chains were read from a single sample in a study of memory CD4+ T cells and cytomegalovirus serostatus. Assay: immunoSEQ multiplex PCR; the TCRdb copy retains only in-frame clones and omits some. The table records 40,000 to 50,000 clones, approximately 82% of them present only once. Specimen: memory CD4+ T cells from blood. The receptors were sampled from an adult in good health and CMV-seronegative. Both conserved end residues are part of each CDR3. The D gene is left open where the match is weak. Size values are once, few and many counts, or a class for expanded clones, and some rows have none.

CDR3,DNA,D,J,V,size,length
CASSLGTAAGYGYTF,TGTGCCAGCAGCCTGGGGACCGCGGCTGGGTATGGCTACACCTTC,.,TRBJ1-2,TRBV6-6,.,15
CASSPSGGGYNEQFF,TGTGCCAGCAGCCCTAGCGGGGGAGGGTACAATGAGCAGTTCTTC,TRBD2,TRBJ2-1,TRBV7-3,.,15
CASSPSIQGTRSGANVLTF,TGTGCCAGCAGCCCCTCAATCCAGGGGACTCGCTCTGGGGCCAACGTCCTGACTTTC,.,TRBJ2-6,TRBV28,.,19
CASIRDRVQETQYF,TGTGCCAGCATCCGGGACAGGGTTCAAGAGACCCAGTACTTC,TRBD1,TRBJ2-5,TRBV6-1,.,14
CATSRDGGVETQYF,TGTGCCACCAGCAGAGATGGGGGCGTAGAGACCCAGTACTTC,.,TRBJ2-5,TRBV15,once,14
CAISTSGGAKTDTQYF,TGTGCCATCAGTACTAGCGGGGGGGCAAAAACAGATACGCAGTATTTT,TRBD2,TRBJ2-3,TRBV10-3,.,16
CAIKRGLTGNTIYF,TGTGCCATCAAGCGGGGTTTAACTGGAAACACCATATATTTT,.,TRBJ1-3,TRBV10-3,.,14
CAWSVLRGTGELFF,TGTGCCTGGAGTGTACTAAGGGGAACCGGGGAGCTGTTTTTT,.,TRBJ2-2,TRBV30,.,14
CASSVAAEYGYTF,TGTGCCAGCAGCGTAGCTGCCGAATATGGCTACACCTTC,.,TRBJ1-2,TRBV9,.,13
CASSQGGNSNQPQHF,TGTGCCAGCAGCCAGGGGGGGAACTCGAATCAGCCCCAGCATTTT,TRBD1,TRBJ1-5,TRBV7-9,.,15
CASSPAFGYEQFF,TGTGCCAGCTCCCCCGCTTTTGGTTATGAGCAGTTCTTC,.,TRBJ2-1,TRBV18,.,13
CASSQGADRGYHTEAFF,TGTGCCAGCAGCCAAGGCGCGGACAGGGGCTATCACACTGAAGCTTTCTTT,TRBD1,TRBJ1-1,TRBV14,medium-sized,17
CASSRTSAGDTQYF,TGCGCCAGCAGCCGCACTAGCGCCGGAGATACGCAGTATTTT,TRBD2,TRBJ2-3,TRBV5-1,.,14
CASSLLSGEGRGYTF,TGTGCCAGCAGTCTACTCTCGGGGGAGGGGCGCGGCTACACCTTC,.,TRBJ1-2,TRBV28,.,15
CASSERGPAKNIQYF,TGTGCCAGCAGTGAACGGGGACCAGCCAAAAACATTCAGTACTTC,.,TRBJ2-4,TRBV6-1,.,15
CASSQGYRDNSPLHF,TGCGCCAGCAGCCAAGGATACAGGGATAATTCACCCCTCCACTTT,.,TRBJ1-6,TRBV4-1,few,15
CASSVERRSEQNYEQYF,TGTGCCAGCAGCGTAGAAAGGAGGTCAGAACAAAACTACGAGCAGTACTTC,.,TRBJ2-7,TRBV9,.,17
CASSVDQGGDNTEAFF,TGTGCCAGCAGCGTAGATCAGGGCGGAGATAACACTGAAGCTTTCTTT,.,TRBJ1-1,TRBV9,.,16
CASSRWGVNTEAFF,TGTGCCAGCAGTCGGTGGGGAGTGAACACTGAAGCTTTCTTT,.,TRBJ1-1,TRBV7-2,.,14
CASSIDLAGANSYEQYF,TGTGCCAGTAGTATAGATTTGGCCGGGGCTAACTCCTACGAGCAGTACTTC,.,TRBJ2-7,TRBV19,few,17
CASSPRGVSLGDTQYF,TGTGCCAGCTCACCGCGCGGGGTCTCACTCGGGGATACGCAGTATTTT,.,TRBJ2-3,TRBV18,few,16
CASSPQNGLVPTDTQYF,TGCGCCAGCAGTCCCCAAAACGGACTCGTCCCCACAGATACGCAGTATTTT,.,TRBJ2-3,TRBV23-1,.,17
CASKAGREFGYTF,TGTGCCAGCAAAGCAGGGCGGGAATTTGGCTACACCTTC,.,TRBJ1-2,TRBV5-4,.,13
CASSIDINRGLYQPQHF,TGTGCCAGTAGTATAGATATAAACAGGGGGCTCTATCAGCCCCAGCATTTT,TRBD1,TRBJ1-5,TRBV19,.,17
CASSQITDYEQYF,TGTGCCAGCTCCCAGATTACTGACTACGAGCAGTACTTC,.,TRBJ2-7,TRBV18,.,13
CASSLEFRAGSGANVLTF,TGTGCCAGCAGCTTAGAGTTTCGGGCGGGATCTGGGGCCAACGTCCTGACTTTC,.,TRBJ2-6,TRBV7-8,.,18
CASKRGEPQHF,TGTGCCAGCAAGCGGGGGGAGCCCCAGCATTTT,.,TRBJ1-5,TRBV6-1,.,11
CASSPRADFKMNTEAFF,TGTGCCAGCTCACCACGTGCAGATTTTAAAATGAACACTGAAGCTTTCTTT,.,TRBJ1-1,TRBV18,.,17